The clone carrying this T cell receptor (beta chain) was recorded a few times. Its cognate antigen is unknown. The source of the sample is a study of T-cell reconstitution after alpha-beta-depleted transplantation in children. Findings of the study overall: Expanded graft clones numbering several hundred reportedly gave rise to alpha-beta T cells about two months after transplant.

TCRbeta library preparation incorporated unique molecular identifiers. TCRdb re-analysed the PCR reads in MiXCR, keeping a single row per CDR3 protein. The sample has over 100,000 distinct CDR3 sequences, over 9% seen once. Trimming pared 4 bases from V and 6 bases from J, leaving 21 bases between. This CDR3 is built from 16 residues. CDR1 MNHEY and CDR2 SMNVEV come from the germline V gene (reference sequence). The chain carries TRBV27 and TRBJ1-1; no clear D gene. Sequenced material: PBMCs, taken before TCRalphabeta/CD19-depleted stem cell transplant. This TCR came from a boy younger than 10 with acute lymphoblastic leukemia, due to receive a stem cell transplant. This chain's CDR3 is CASSSPSRQSPPEAFF. In DNA, the CDR3 is TGTGCCAGCAGTTCTCCTTCCAGGCAGAGCCCGCCTGAAGCTTTCTTT.